The 10 T cell receptor beta chains presented below share a single source sample, sequenced in a study of blood T cell repertoires in COVID-19. Here immunoSEQ multiplex PCR was the method, and the copy in TCRdb shows in-frame clones only, minus some. Of roughly 700,000 clones detected, approximately 90% appear once; the ten largest clones hold roughly 0.25%. Sequences were obtained from peripheral blood. The origin of the receptors is a woman aged 18-30 years with acute or convalescent COVID-19.

V gene TRBV29-1 combines with J gene TRBJ1-1, with D perhaps TRBD1 (6 bases). CDR1 is SQVTM and CDR2 is ANQGSEA in the germline V gene. CDR3 length: 13 residues. This CDR3 reads CRADSAMNTEAFF. CDR3 DNA sequence: TGCAGGGCGGACAGTGCCATGAACACTGAAGCTTTCTTT.

V usage is TRBV5-1 and J usage is TRBJ2-1; 15 bases agree with TRBD2. Per germline, CDR1 SGHRS and CDR2 YFSETQ. This CDR3 spans 15 amino acids. With 2 bases clipped from V and 8 bases from J, the junction kept 2 bases outside the gene matches. The CDR3 DNA follows: TGCGCCAGCAGCTTTAGGACTAGCGGGGGGGATGAGCAGTTCTTC. Its translation is CASSFRTSGGDEQFF.

The genes are TRBV7-2 and TRBJ2-3, with 7 positions matching TRBD1. Per germline, CDR1 SGHTA and CDR2 FQGNSA. The CDR3 sequence is 15 residues long. Trimming at V came to 2 bases and at J to 3 bases, leaving 5 bases not matched to a gene. CDR3 DNA: TGTGCCAGCAGCTTAATGGCAGGGGGAACAGATACGCAGTATTTT. Amino acids: CASSLMAGGTDTQYF.

The chain is built from TRBV19 and TRBJ2-7; 9 positions match TRBD1. The CDR3 loop spans 16 amino acids. The V segment lost 5 bases and the J segment 4 bases; nucleotides outside the gene matches: 12. Germline V gene sequence: CDR1 LNHDA, CDR2 SQIVND (reference sequence). CDR3 DNA: TGTGCCAGTAGTGCAGGGACAGGGACTGGATTTTACGAGCAGTACTTC. Translated, it gives CASSAGTGTGFYEQYF.

The chain recombines TRBV3-1 (or the pseudogene TRBV3-2) with TRBJ2-5; the match to TRBD2 covers 11 bases. The CDR3 consists of 15 residues. Losses at the gene ends were 4 bases for V and 4 bases for J; bases not matched to a gene: 5. Germline loops: CDR1 LGHDT, CDR2 YNNKEL (reference sequence). CDR3 DNA: TGTGCCAGCAGCCGACGAACTAGCGGGGGAGAGACCCAGTACTTC. Protein: CASSRRTSGGETQYF.

V gene TRBV23-1 combines with J gene TRBJ1-6, with 7 bases identical to TRBD1. TRBV23-1 falls under the ORF class, with uncertain function. V lost 6 bases to trimming and J lost 5 bases; unmatched junction nucleotides: 7. The CDR3 runs to 15 residues. The CDR3 bases are TGCGCCAGCAGAAACAGGGGCGCTGATAATTCACCCCTCCACTTT. Protein: CASRNRGADNSPLHF.

The chain carries TRBV27 and TRBJ1-2, with D tentatively TRBD1 (5 bases). V dropped 8 bases and J dropped 2 bases, with 18 bases sitting between them. The CDR3 consists of 15 residues. CDR1 and CDR2 (germline): MNHEY, SMNVEV (reference sequence). CDR3 DNA: TGTGCCAGCTCAGGACACGCCCTCAAAAACTATGGCTACACCTTC. Translated: CASSGHALKNYGYTF.

V and J are TRBV9 and TRBJ2-2; weak D call: TRBD2 (7 bases). This CDR3 region has 17 residues. Germline V gives CDR1 SGDLS, CDR2 YYNGEE. V was trimmed by 4 bases and J by 0 bases, leaving 16 bases between them. CDR3: CASSPHGGAANTGELFF. CDR3 bases: TGTGCCAGCAGCCCCCATGGGGGGGCCGCGAACACCGGGGAGCTGTTTTTT.

With respect to this clone: The germline gene is not matched at one end of the junction; a read error may be the cause. The chain combines TRBV20-1 with TRBJ1-2, with D possibly matching TRBD1 (5 bases). Germline lookup yields CDR1 DFQATT and CDR2 SNEGSKA (reference sequence). This CDR3 is 11 amino acids long. CDR3 residues: CSARGVRGYTF. Here the CDR3 DNA reads TGCAGTGCGAGAGGGGTGCGGGGCTACACCTTC.

The genes are TRBV9 and TRBJ2-7; TRBD1 agrees at 7 bases. The junction had 13 bases not matched to a gene; V was cut back by 5 bases and J by 2 bases. This CDR3 is 16 amino acids long. Germline CDR1 is SGDLS and CDR2 is YYNGEE. CDR3 DNA sequence: TGTGCCAGCAGTGAAACGCTAGGGGGCGGGCCCTACGAGCAGTACTTC. Translating gives CASSETLGGGPYEQYF.